This TCR beta chain was sequenced for a study of T cell clonality in common variable immunodeficiency. Ten or more counts support this clone. Antigen unknown. Sequencing ends 3 residues short of the CDR3 end; the germline J gene provides the rest. This CDR3 spans 16 amino acids. Germline V gene data show CDR1 as DFQATT and CDR2 as SNEGSKA (reference sequence). Trimming pared 3 bases from V and 0 bases from J, leaving 15 bases between. Study-wide points: Shared TCRbeta clones were fewer between CVID subjects than controls.

The repertoire was sequenced with immunoSEQ multiplex PCR; TCRdb's copy has only in-frame clones and lacks some. The sample yields roughly 70,000 clones, without any singletons. The sequence was obtained from a person aged 18 to 75 in good health. The V call is TRBV20-1, the J call TRBJ1-3; D ambiguous. Input material: peripheral blood mononuclear cells. CDR3 loop: CSARPFAEDSGNTIYF. CDR3 bases read: TGCAGTGCTAGGCCTTTCGCGGAGGACTCTGGAAACACC.